The present T cell receptor (beta chain) was sequenced within a study of human T cells and chemical hapten exposure. The wider study: Mostly female, the patients presented with alopecia areata, totalis or universalis. TCR yield per sample varied, mainly due to pooled library volumes. Study-level points and caveats: Donors were affected by alopecia, so their immune reaction might vary from that of healthy individuals.

Time point described: patch test 2, 6 weeks after DPC sensitization. Treatment described: therapeutic diphenylcyclopropenone sensitization with weekly scalp DPC. In its sample, this clonotype was seen many times. Its specificity is unknown. Authors' data handling: Sample TCR totals centred on a median of around 96,000, ranging about 20,000 to 750,000. Each CDR3 protein gets one entry after TCRdb re-called the RACE reads with MiXCR. TCRdb, not the original authors, processed these V and J calls. The sample has some 84,000 distinct CDR3 sequences, roughly 10% seen once. The V gene lost 1 base and the J gene lost 3 bases, with 13 bases spanning the gap. Per germline, CDR1 KGHSH and CDR2 LQKENI. The CDR3 sequence is 15 residues long.

The sequence was obtained from a woman aged 45-60 years with alopecia areata. Some clones in this sample may be carry-over from other donors' samples. The sample here was whole blood, taken in connection with sensitization to the hapten diphenylcyclopropenone (DPC). This chain links TRBV18 with TRBJ2-7; no firm D call. CDR3 bases: TGTGCCAGCTCACCACAAAAAGTCTCATACTACGAGCAGTACTTC. Translating gives CASSPQKVSYYEQYF.